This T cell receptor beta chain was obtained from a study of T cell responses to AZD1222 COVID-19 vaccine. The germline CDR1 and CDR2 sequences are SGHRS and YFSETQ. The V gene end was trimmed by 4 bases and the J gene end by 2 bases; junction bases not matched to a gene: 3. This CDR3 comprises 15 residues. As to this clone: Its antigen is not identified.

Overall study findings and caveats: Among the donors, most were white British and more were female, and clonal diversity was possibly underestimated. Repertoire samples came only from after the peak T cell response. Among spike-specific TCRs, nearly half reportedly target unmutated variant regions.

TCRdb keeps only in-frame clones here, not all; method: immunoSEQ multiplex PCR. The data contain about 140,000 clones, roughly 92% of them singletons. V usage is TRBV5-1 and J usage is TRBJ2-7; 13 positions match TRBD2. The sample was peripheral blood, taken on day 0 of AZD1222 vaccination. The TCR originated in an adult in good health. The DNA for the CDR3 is TGCGCCAGCAGCGAGGGGACTAGCGGGGCCTACGAGCAGTACTTC. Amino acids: CASSEGTSGAYEQYF.